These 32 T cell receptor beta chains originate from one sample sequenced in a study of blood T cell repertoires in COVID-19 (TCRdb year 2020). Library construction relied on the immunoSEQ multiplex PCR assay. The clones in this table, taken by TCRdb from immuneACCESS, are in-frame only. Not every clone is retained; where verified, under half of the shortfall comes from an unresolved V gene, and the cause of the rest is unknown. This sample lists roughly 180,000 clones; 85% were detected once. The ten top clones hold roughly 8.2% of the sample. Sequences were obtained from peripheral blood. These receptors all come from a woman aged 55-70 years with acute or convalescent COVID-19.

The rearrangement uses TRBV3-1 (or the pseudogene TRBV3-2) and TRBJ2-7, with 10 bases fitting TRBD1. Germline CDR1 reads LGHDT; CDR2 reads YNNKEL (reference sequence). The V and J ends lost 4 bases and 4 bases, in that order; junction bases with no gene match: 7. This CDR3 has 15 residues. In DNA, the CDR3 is TGTGCCAGCAGCCTCCCGGGACAGGGGATTTACGAGCAGTACTTC. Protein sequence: CASSLPGQGIYEQYF.

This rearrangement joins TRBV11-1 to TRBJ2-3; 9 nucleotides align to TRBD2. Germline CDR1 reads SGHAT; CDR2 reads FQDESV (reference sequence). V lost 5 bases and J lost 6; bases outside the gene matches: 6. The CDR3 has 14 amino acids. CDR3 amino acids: CASSPVGLADTQYF. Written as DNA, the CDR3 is TGTGCCAGCAGCCCCGTCGGACTAGCGGATACGCAGTATTTT.

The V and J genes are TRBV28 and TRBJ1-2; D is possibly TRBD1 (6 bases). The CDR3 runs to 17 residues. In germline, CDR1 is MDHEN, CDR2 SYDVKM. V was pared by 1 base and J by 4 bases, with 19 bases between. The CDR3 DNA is TGTGCCAGCAGTTTATCACAAACAGGGTTTATGGGCTATGGCTACACCTTC. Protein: CASSLSQTGFMGYGYTF.

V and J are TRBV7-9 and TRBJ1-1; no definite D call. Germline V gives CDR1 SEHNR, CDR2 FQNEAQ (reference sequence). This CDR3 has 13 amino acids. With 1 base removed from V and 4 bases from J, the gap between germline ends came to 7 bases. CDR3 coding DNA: TGTGCCAGCAGCTTAGAAGAGGCCACTGAAGCTTTCTTT. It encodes CASSLEEATEAFF.

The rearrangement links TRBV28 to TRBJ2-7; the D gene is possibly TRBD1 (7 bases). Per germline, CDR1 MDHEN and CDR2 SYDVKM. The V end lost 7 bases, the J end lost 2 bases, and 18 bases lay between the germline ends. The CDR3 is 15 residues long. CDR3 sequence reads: CASTGAGGGTYEQYF. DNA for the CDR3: TGTGCCAGCACTGGGGCAGGGGGAGGCACCTACGAGCAGTACTTC.

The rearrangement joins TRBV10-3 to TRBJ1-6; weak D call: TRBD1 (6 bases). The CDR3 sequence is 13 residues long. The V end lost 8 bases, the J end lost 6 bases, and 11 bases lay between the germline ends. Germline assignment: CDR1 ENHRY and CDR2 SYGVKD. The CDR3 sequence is CAIGGSANSPLHF. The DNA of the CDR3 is TGTGCCATCGGGGGCTCGGCTAATTCACCCCTCCACTTT.

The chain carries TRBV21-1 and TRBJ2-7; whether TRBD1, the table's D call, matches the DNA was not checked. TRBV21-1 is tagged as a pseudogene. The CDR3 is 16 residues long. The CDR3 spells CASSEHRDRGLYEQYV. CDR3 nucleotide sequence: TGTGCCAGCAGCGAACACCGGGACAGGGGGCTATACGAGCAGTACGTC.

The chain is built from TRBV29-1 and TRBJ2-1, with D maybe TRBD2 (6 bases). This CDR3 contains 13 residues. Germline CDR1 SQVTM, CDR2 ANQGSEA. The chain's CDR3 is CRAGLSPFNEQFF. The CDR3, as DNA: TGCAGGGCCGGACTATCTCCATTCAATGAGCAGTTCTTC.

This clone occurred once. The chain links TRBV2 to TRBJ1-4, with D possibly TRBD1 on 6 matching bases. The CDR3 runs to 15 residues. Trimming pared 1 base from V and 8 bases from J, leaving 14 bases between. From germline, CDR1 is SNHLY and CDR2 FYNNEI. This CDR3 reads CASSEVGGGQEKLFF. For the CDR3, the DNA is TGTGCCAGCAGTGAAGTTGGGGGGGGCCAGGAAAAACTGTTTTTT.

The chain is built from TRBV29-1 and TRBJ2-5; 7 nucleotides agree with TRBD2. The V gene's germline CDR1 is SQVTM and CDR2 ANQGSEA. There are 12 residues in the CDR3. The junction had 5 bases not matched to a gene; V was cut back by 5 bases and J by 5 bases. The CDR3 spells CSVRAGVETQYF. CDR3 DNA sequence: TGCAGCGTTCGCGCGGGAGTGGAGACCCAGTACTTC.

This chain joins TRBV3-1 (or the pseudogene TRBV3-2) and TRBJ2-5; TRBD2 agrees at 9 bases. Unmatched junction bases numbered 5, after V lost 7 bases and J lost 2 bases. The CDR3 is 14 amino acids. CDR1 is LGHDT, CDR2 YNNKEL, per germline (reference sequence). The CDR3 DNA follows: TGTGCCAGCACCGGACTAGCGCCTCAAGAGACCCAGTACTTC. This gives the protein CASTGLAPQETQYF.

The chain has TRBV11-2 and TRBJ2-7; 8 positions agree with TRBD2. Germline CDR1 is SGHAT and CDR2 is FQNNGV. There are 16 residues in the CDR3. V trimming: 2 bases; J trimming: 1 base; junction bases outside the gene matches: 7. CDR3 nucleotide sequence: TGTGCCAGCAGCTTAAAGGGTACTAGCGGATCCTACGAGCAGTACTTC. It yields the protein CASSLKGTSGSYEQYF. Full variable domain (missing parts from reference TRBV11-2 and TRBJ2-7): EAGVAQSPRYKIIEKRQSVAFWCNPISGHATLYWYQQILGQGPKLLIQFQNNGVVDDSQLPKDRFSAERLKGVDSTLKIQPAKLEDSAVYLCASSLKGTSGSYEQYFGPGTRLTVT.

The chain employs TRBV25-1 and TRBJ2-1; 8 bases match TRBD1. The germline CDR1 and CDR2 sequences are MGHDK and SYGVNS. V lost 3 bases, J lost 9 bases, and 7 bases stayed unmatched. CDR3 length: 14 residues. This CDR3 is CASSDPWTGTEQFF. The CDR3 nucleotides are TGTGCCAGCAGTGATCCTTGGACAGGGACTGAGCAGTTCTTC.

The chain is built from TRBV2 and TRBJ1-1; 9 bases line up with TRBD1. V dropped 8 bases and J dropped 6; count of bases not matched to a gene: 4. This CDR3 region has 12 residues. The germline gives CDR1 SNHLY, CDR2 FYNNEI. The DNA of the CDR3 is TGTGCCAGCCAGGACAGGGGATCTGAAGCTTTCTTT. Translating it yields CASQDRGSEAFF.

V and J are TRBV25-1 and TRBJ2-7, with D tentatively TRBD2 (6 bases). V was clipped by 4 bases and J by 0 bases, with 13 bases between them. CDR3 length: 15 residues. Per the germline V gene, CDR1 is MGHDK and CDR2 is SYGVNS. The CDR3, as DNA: TGTGCCAGCAGTGCCCCCGGGACTCTCTCCTACGAGCAGTACTTC. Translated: CASSAPGTLSYEQYF.

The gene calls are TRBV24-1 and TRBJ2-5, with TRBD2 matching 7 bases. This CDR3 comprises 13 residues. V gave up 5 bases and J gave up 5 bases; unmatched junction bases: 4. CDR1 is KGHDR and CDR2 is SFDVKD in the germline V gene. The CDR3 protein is CATSVGREETQYF. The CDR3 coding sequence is TGTGCCACCAGTGTGGGGCGGGAGGAGACCCAGTACTTC.

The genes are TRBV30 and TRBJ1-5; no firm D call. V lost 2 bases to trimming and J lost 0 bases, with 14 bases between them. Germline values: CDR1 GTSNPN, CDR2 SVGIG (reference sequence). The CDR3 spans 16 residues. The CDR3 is CAWSPLASGSNQPQHF. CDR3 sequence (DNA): TGTGCCTGGAGTCCCCTAGCCTCCGGTAGCAATCAGCCCCAGCATTTT.

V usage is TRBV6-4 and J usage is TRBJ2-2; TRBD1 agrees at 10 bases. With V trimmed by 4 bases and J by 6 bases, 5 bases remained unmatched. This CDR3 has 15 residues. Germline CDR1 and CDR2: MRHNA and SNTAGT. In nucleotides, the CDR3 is TGTGCCAGCAGTGCCCAGGGACAGGGGTCCGGGGAGCTGTTTTTT. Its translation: CASSAQGQGSGELFF.

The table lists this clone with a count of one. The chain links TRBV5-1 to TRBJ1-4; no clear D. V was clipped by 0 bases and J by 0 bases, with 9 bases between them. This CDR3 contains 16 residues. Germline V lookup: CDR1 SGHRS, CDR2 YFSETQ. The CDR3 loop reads CASSLGRLATNEKLFF. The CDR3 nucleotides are TGCGCCAGCAGCTTGGGCAGACTTGCAACTAATGAAAAACTGTTTTTT.

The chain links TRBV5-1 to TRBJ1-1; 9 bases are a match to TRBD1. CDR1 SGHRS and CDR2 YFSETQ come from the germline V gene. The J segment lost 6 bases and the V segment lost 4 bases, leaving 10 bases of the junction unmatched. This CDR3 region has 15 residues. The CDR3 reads CASSREGQGPSEAFF. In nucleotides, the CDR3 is TGCGCCAGCAGCCGCGAGGGACAGGGACCGTCTGAAGCTTTCTTT.

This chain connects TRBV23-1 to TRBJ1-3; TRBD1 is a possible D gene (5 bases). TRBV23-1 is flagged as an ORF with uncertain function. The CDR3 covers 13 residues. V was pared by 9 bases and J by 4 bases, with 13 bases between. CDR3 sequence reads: CARWGRVGNTIYF. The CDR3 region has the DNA TGCGCCAGATGGGGCAGGGTAGGAAACACCATATATTTT.

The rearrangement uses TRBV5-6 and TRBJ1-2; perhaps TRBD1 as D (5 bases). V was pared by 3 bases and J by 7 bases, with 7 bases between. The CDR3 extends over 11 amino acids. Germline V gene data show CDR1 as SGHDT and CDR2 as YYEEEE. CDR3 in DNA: TGTGCCAGCAGCTCGCAGGGTGGCTACACCTTC. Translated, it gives CASSSQGGYTF.

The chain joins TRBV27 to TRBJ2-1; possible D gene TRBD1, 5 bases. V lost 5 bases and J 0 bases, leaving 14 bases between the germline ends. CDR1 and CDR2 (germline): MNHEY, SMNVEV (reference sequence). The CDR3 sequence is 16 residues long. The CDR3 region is CASSLTVLSSYNEQFF. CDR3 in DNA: TGTGCCAGCAGTCTGACAGTCCTTAGCTCCTACAATGAGCAGTTCTTC.

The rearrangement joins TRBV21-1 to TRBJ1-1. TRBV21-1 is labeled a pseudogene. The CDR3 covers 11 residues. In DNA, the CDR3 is TGTGCCAGCCGCAGGGAGCTCGGAGCTTTCTTT. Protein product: CASRRELGAFF.

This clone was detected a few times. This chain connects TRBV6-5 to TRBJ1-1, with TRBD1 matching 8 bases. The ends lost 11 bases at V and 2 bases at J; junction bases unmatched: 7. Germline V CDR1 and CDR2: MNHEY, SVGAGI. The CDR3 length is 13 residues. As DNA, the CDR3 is TGTGCCGGGATGGACAGGGATAACACTGAAGCTTTCTTT. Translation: CAGMDRDNTEAFF.

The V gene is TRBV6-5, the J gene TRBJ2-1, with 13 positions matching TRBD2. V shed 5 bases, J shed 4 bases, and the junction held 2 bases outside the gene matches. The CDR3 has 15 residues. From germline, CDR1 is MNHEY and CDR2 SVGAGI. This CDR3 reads CASSQTSGGYNEQFF. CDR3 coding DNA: TGTGCCAGCAGTCAGACTAGCGGGGGGTACAATGAGCAGTTCTTC.

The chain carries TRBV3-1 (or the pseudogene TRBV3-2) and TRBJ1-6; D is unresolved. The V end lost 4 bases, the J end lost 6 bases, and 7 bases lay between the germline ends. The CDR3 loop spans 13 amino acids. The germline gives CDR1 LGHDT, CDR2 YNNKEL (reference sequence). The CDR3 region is CASSPSGNSPLHF. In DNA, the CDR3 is TGTGCCAGCAGCCCATCCGGTAATTCACCCCTCCACTTT.

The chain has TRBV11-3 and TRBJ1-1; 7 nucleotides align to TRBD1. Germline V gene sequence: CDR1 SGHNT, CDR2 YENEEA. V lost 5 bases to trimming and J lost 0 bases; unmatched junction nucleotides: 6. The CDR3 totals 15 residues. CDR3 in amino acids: CASSPQGPMNTEAFF. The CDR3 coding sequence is TGTGCCAGCAGCCCACAGGGGCCGATGAACACTGAAGCTTTCTTT.

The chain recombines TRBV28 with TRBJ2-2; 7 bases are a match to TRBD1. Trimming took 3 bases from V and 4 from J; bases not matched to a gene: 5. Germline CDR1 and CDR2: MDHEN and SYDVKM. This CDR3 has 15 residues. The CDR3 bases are TGTGCCAGCAGTTTGGGACAGACTTTCACCGGGGAGCTGTTTTTT. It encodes CASSLGQTFTGELFF.

CDR3 sequence reads: CASSRGHFEDGYTF. The CDR3 DNA follows: TGTGCCAGCAGCCGAGGGCACTTTGAGGATGGCTACACCTTC. V gene TRBV3-1 (or the pseudogene TRBV3-2) combines with J gene TRBJ1-2; D is unclear. The germline gives CDR1 LGHDT, CDR2 YNNKEL (reference sequence). There are 14 residues in the CDR3. V gave up 4 bases and J gave up 6 bases, with 15 bases separating them.

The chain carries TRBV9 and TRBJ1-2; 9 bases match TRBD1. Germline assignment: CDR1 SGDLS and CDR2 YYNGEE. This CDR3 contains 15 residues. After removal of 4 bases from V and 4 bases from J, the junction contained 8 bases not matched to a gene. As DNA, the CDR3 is TGTGCCAGCAGCCCACAGGGGGCATGGGGCTATGGCTACACCTTC. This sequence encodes CASSPQGAWGYGYTF.

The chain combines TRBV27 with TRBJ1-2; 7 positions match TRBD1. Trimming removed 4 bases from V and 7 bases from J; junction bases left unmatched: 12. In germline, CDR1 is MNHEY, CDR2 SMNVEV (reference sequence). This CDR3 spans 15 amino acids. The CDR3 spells CASSYRQGSLGGYTF. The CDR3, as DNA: TGTGCCAGCAGTTACCGACAGGGAAGTCTAGGTGGCTACACCTTC.